The 8 T cell receptor beta chains below were found in one sample sequenced in a study of T cells after posttransplantation cyclophosphamide. Treatment was busulfan-fludarabine conditioning, a marrow graft, and cyclophosphamide on days +3 and +4. Assay used: immunoSEQ multiplex PCR; TCRdb lists only in-frame clones, some missing. The sample holds about two dozen clones. This specimen consisted of gut tissue, obtained after allogeneic stem cell transplant with posttransplant cyclophosphamide. Every receptor here comes from an older female patient who received an allogeneic stem cell transplant from an unrelated donor, was CMV-positive, and had acute GVHD only. Part of the T cells may come from the graft donor.

J is TRBJ1-2 and V is TRBV22-1; the table's TRBD1 call for D was not verified on the DNA. TRBV22-1 is a documented pseudogene. The CDR3 loop spans 17 amino acids. CDR3 sequence: CPGSADRKRERTYGYTF. The DNA of the CDR3 is TGTCCTGGGAGCGCTGACAGAAAGCGAGAAAGGACCTATGGCTACACCTTC.

Comment on this clone: One junction end disagrees with the germline gene, perhaps due to a read error. The genes are TRBV5-5 and TRBJ2-3; tentative D call: TRBD1 (5 bases). The CDR3 covers 17 residues. From germline, CDR1 is SGHKS and CDR2 YYEKEE (reference sequence). The CDR3 DNA follows: TGTGCCAGCATGACGCCAATAGTGTCTGCGTCGACAGATACGCGGTATTTT. Translated: CASMTPIVSASTDTRYF.

The genes are TRBV15 and TRBJ2-1; 7 bases are a match to TRBD1. The germline V gene encodes CDR1 LNHNV and CDR2 YYDKDF (reference sequence). The trim removed 3 bases at V and 9 bases at J, leaving 14 bases unmatched. The CDR3 has 16 amino acids. The chain's CDR3 is CATSSPTGQIVGEQFF. CDR3 in DNA: TGTGCCACCAGCAGCCCGACGGGACAGATTGTAGGTGAGCAGTTCTTC.

The chain uses TRBV21-1 and TRBJ2-1; the table assigns TRBD2, which was not confirmed against the DNA. TRBV21-1 is labeled a pseudogene. The CDR3 contains 17 residues. CDR3 DNA: TGTGCCAGCAGAGTGTACATAGCTACACCATCCGACAATGAGCAGTTCTTC. It yields the protein CASRVYIATPSDNEQFF.

In DNA, the CDR3 is TGTGCCAGCAGTCTTCACATAGCTACACAAATTCGCACTGAAGCTTTCTTT. This encodes CASSLHIATQIRTEAFF. The rearrangement uses TRBV21-1 and TRBJ1-1. TRBV21-1 is termed a pseudogene. The CDR3 runs to 17 residues.

J is TRBJ2-5 and V is TRBV12-5; maybe TRBD1 (6 bases). Germline assignment: CDR1 LGHNT and CDR2 FRNRAP. The germline V and J ends were trimmed by 3 bases and 4 bases, with 9 bases remaining between them. The CDR3 length is 13 residues. The CDR3, as DNA: TGTGCTAGTGGTTTAATAGGGGGAGAGACCCAGTACTTC. Amino acids: CASGLIGGETQYF.

The J gene is TRBJ2-6, the V gene TRBV29-1; D remains ambiguous. CDR1 is SQVTM and CDR2 is ANQGSEA in the germline V gene. CDR3 length: 16 amino acids. Trimming shortened V by 4 bases and J by 5 bases, and 18 bases separated the two germline ends. CDR3 DNA: TGCAGCGTTGGGAATTTACTACAAAGTCGGGCCAACGTCCTGACTTTC. As protein: CSVGNLLQSRANVLTF.

To note about this clone: One end of the junction fails to match germline, which may point to a read error. The CDR3 sequence: CAGSPEGTGSYEQYF. The CDR3 nucleotides are TGTGCCGGCTCACCAGAGGGGACAGGTTCCTACGAGCAGTACTTC. The chain employs TRBV18 and TRBJ2-7; 8 nucleotides align to TRBD1. Germline V gives CDR1 KGHSH, CDR2 LQKENI. The CDR3 loop spans 15 amino acids.